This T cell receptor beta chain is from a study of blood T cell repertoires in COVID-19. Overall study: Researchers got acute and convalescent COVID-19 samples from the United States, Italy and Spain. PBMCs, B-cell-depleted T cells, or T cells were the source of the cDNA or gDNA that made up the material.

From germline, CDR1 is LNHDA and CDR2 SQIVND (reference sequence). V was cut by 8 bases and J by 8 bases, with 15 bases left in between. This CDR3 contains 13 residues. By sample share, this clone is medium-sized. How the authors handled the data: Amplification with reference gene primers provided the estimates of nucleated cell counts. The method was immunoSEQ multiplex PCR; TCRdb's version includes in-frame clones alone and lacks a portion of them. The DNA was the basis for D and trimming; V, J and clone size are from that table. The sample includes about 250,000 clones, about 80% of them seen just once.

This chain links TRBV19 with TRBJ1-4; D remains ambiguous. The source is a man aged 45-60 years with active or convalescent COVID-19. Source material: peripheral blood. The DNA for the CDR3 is TGTGCCAGTGCCGCCGCCCGGGAGGAAAAACTGTTTTTT. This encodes CASAAAREEKLFF.